These T cell receptor beta chains were read from a single sample in a study of CD8+ T cells in alopecia areata. The repertoire was sequenced with immunoSEQ multiplex PCR; TCRdb's copy has only in-frame clones and lacks some. Among 200,000 to 250,000 clones listed, about 60% were seen once. The starting material was CD4+ T cells sorted from blood, obtained at week 0. All receptors come from a human donor with alopecia areata. The CDR3 runs from the conserved cysteine through the conserved F or W. A D gene is named only where the DNA matches it firmly. Size is stated for part of the rows, as once, few or many counts, or as a class when the clone is expanded.

D gene: .
V gene: TRBV2
clone size: .
J gene: TRBJ1-1
CDR3 protein: CASSRGTAHTEAFF
CDR3 DNA: TGTGCCAGCAGCCGTGGAACAGCACACACTGAAGCTTTCTTT

D gene: .
V gene: TRBV5-6
clone size: few
J gene: TRBJ2-7
CDR3 protein: CASSPRDTYYEQYF
CDR3 DNA: TGTGCCAGCAGCCCCCGGGACACCTACTACGAGCAGTACTTC

D gene: .
V gene: TRBV5-1
clone size: .
J gene: TRBJ2-1
CDR3 protein: CASSLLGGAGEQFF
CDR3 DNA: TGCGCCAGCAGCTTGCTTGGGGGGGCCGGTGAGCAGTTCTTC

D gene: .
V gene: TRBV30
clone size: .
J gene: TRBJ2-3
CDR3 protein: CAWSRKGGRSTDTQYF
CDR3 DNA: TGTGCCTGGAGCCGCAAGGGGGGGCGGTCCACAGATACGCAGTATTTT

D gene: .
V gene: TRBV30
clone size: .
J gene: TRBJ1-1
CDR3 protein: CAWSVSANTEAFF
CDR3 DNA: TGTGCCTGGAGTGTATCGGCGAACACTGAAGCTTTCTTT

D gene: TRBD1
V gene: TRBV29-1
clone size: .
J gene: TRBJ1-6
CDR3 protein: CSAQQGTNSPLHF
CDR3 DNA: TGCAGCGCTCAACAGGGGACGAATTCACCCCTCCACTTT

D gene: .
V gene: TRBV7-2
clone size: few
J gene: TRBJ1-2
CDR3 protein: CASSLFELRGYGYTF
CDR3 DNA: TGTGCCAGCAGCTTATTCGAGCTTAGGGGCTATGGCTACACCTTC

D gene: .
V gene: TRBV6-1
clone size: .
J gene: TRBJ1-3
CDR3 protein: CASITGGTIYF
CDR3 DNA: TGTGCCAGCATTACCGGGGGCACCATATATTTT

D gene: TRBD1
V gene: TRBV7-3
clone size: .
J gene: TRBJ1-6
CDR3 protein: CASSPSTGGTSPLHF
CDR3 DNA: TGTGCCAGCAGCCCTTCGACAGGGGGCACCTCACCCCTCCACTTT

D gene: .
V gene: TRBV29-1
clone size: .
J gene: TRBJ1-5
CDR3 protein: CSVRQGESQPQHF
CDR3 DNA: TGCAGCGTTCGTCAAGGAGAGAGTCAGCCCCAGCATTTT

D gene: TRBD1
V gene: TRBV5-4
clone size: once
J gene: TRBJ1-2
CDR3 protein: CASSFDRGNYGYTF
CDR3 DNA: TGTGCCAGCAGCTTTGACAGGGGGAACTATGGCTACACCTTC

D gene: TRBD1
V gene: TRBV18
clone size: .
J gene: TRBJ2-7
CDR3 protein: CASSAGTGRPYEQYF
CDR3 DNA: TGTGCCAGCTCGGCCGGGACAGGGAGACCCTACGAGCAGTACTTC

D gene: .
V gene: TRBV30
clone size: .
J gene: TRBJ2-7
CDR3 protein: CAWSETYEQYF
CDR3 DNA: TGTGCCTGGAGCGAGACCTACGAGCAGTACTTC

D gene: .
V gene: TRBV5-6
clone size: few
J gene: TRBJ1-2
CDR3 protein: CASSRQDYGYTF
CDR3 DNA: TGTGCCAGCAGCAGGCAAGACTATGGCTACACCTTC

D gene: .
V gene: TRBV6-4
clone size: .
J gene: TRBJ2-1
CDR3 protein: CASSDSSDEQFF
CDR3 DNA: TGTGCCAGCAGTGACTCGAGTGATGAGCAGTTCTTC

D gene: TRBD1
V gene: TRBV30
clone size: .
J gene: TRBJ1-1
CDR3 protein: CAWDRGPTEAFF
CDR3 DNA: TGTGCCTGGGACAGGGGTCCCACTGAAGCTTTCTTT

D gene: .
V gene: TRBV4-2
clone size: .
J gene: TRBJ1-1
CDR3 protein: CASSHSRGTYGGTEAFF
CDR3 DNA: TGTGCCAGCAGCCACTCCCGCGGGACTTATGGGGGCACTGAAGCTTTCTTT

D gene: .
V gene: TRBV6-5
clone size: .
J gene: TRBJ2-7
CDR3 protein: CASSLRAPYEQYF
CDR3 DNA: TGTGCCAGCAGCCTTCGGGCCCCCTACGAGCAGTACTTC

D gene: TRBD2
V gene: TRBV5-1
clone size: .
J gene: TRBJ2-5
CDR3 protein: CASSLSSGELQTQYF
CDR3 DNA: TGCGCCAGCAGCTTGAGTAGCGGGGAATTGCAGACCCAGTACTTC

D gene: .
V gene: TRBV2
clone size: .
J gene: TRBJ2-3
CDR3 protein: CASSEAGAGTDTQYF
CDR3 DNA: TGTGCCAGCAGTGAAGCGGGGGCGGGCACAGATACGCAGTATTTT

D gene: .
V gene: TRBV10-3
clone size: .
J gene: TRBJ1-2
CDR3 protein: CAISPTDTLSYGYTF
CDR3 DNA: TGTGCCATCAGCCCGACAGATACTCTAAGCTATGGCTACACCTTC

D gene: .
V gene: TRBV2
clone size: .
J gene: TRBJ2-7
CDR3 protein: CASSIETSWTDSYEQYF
CDR3 DNA: TGTGCCAGCAGTATCGAAACTTCGTGGACGGACTCCTACGAGCAGTACTTC

D gene: .
V gene: TRBV20-1
clone size: .
J gene: TRBJ1-2
CDR3 protein: CSAARVYGYTF
CDR3 DNA: TGCAGTGCTGCCAGGGTCTATGGCTACACCTTC

D gene: TRBD1
V gene: TRBV30
clone size: .
J gene: TRBJ2-1
CDR3 protein: CAWGGQIYGEQFF
CDR3 DNA: TGTGCCTGGGGGGGACAGATTTATGGTGAGCAGTTCTTC

D gene: TRBD1
V gene: TRBV6-5
clone size: few
J gene: TRBJ2-2
CDR3 protein: CASSRQGETGELFF
CDR3 DNA: TGTGCCAGCAGCCGACAGGGAGAGACCGGGGAGCTGTTTTTT

D gene: .
V gene: TRBV18
clone size: few
J gene: TRBJ2-7
CDR3 protein: CASTRDGKNYEQYF
CDR3 DNA: TGTGCCAGCACCCGGGACGGAAAAAACTACGAGCAGTACTTC

D gene: .
V gene: TRBV30
clone size: few
J gene: TRBJ2-5
CDR3 protein: CAWKGVGETQYF
CDR3 DNA: TGTGCCTGGAAGGGTGTCGGAGAGACCCAGTACTTC

D gene: .
V gene: TRBV15
clone size: .
J gene: TRBJ1-2
CDR3 protein: CATSNENRGYTF
CDR3 DNA: TGTGCCACCAGCAATGAGAATCGTGGCTACACCTTC

D gene: TRBD1
V gene: TRBV2
clone size: .
J gene: TRBJ1-2
CDR3 protein: CAGEQGNEGYTF
CDR3 DNA: TGTGCCGGAGAACAGGGGAATGAGGGCTACACCTTC